This T cell receptor beta chain originates from a study of OX40 agonist ivuxolimab in advanced cancers. The assay was immunoSEQ multiplex PCR, and TCRdb's table has in-frame clones only and misses some. The data show tens of thousands of clones, more than 75% seen once. Enrollment shut out patients with autoimmune disease history or systemic immunosuppression. Notes on this clone: The antigen is unknown.

Study observations and caveats: Average numbers of expanded clones were greater in CD8+ T cells than in CD4+. Not determined was the antigen specificity of the expanded peripheral T cells.

With 0 bases removed from V and 5 bases from J, the gap between germline ends came to 9 bases. In germline, CDR1 is SGHKS, CDR2 YYEKEE (reference sequence). The CDR3 totals 13 residues. The chain uses TRBV5-5 and TRBJ2-7; D not resolved. The receptor was isolated from an adult with an advanced solid tumor such as melanoma, head and neck, liver or kidney cancer. The specimen comprised CD4+ or CD8+ T cells sorted from blood, sampled in a trial of the OX40 agonist ivuxolimab. CDR3 coding DNA: TGTGCCAGCAGCTTGGGGCCTCTCCACGAGCAGTACTTC. This translates into CASSLGPLHEQYF.